This T cell receptor beta chain was obtained from a study of blood T cell repertoires in COVID-19. For the study at large: Some COVID-19 samples were acute and others convalescent; all came from the United States, Italy and Spain. T cells, B-cell-depleted T cells, or PBMCs provided the cDNA or gDNA that served as material.

Patients at the Seattle site were enrolled during active infection and followed longitudinally. Original analysis: Quantification of nucleated cells was approximated via reference gene primer amplification. The repertoire was sequenced with immunoSEQ multiplex PCR; TCRdb's copy has only in-frame clones and lacks some. V and J calls and clone size are copied from that table; D and trimming were computed from the DNA. The table records about 310,000 clones, 90% of them present only once. V was cut by 0 bases and J by 5 bases, with 10 bases left in between. Germline lookup yields CDR1 LGHDT and CDR2 YNNKEL (reference sequence). The CDR3 is 14 residues long.

This receptor was taken from a woman aged 25 to 39 with COVID-19, enrolled during active disease. This chain connects TRBV3-1 (or the pseudogene TRBV3-2) to TRBJ2-5; perhaps TRBD1 as D (6 bases). Sequenced input: peripheral blood. The CDR3 reads CASSQDRDTETQYF. The CDR3 DNA reads as TGTGCCAGCAGCCAAGATAGGGACACCGAGACCCAGTACTTC.